The clone carrying this T cell receptor beta chain was found a few times. Its antigen is currently unknown. The V and J ends lost 3 bases and 3 bases, in that order; junction bases with no gene match: 8. The CDR3 has 16 residues. The germline gives CDR1 WSHSY, CDR2 SAAADI. The data stem from a study of regulatory T cells in long-lasting Graves disease. Study-wide context: Antithyroid drugs had been given to newly diagnosed Graves' patients for under 3 months.

Time point in this sample: newly diagnosed GD, antithyroid drugs for less than 3 months. PBMC RNA was the source of the TCR library. In building TCR beta libraries, iRepertoire HTBI primers were used together with Arm-PCR of CDR3 regions. TCRdb fed the multiplex PCR reads into MiXCR, producing one record per CDR3 protein. The profile shows 400,000 to 500,000 distinct CDR3 sequences, less than 15% of them singletons. The study, taken as a whole, reports: Preferential use of TRBV28, TRBJ1-2 and TRBJ2-5 was seen in persistent disease.

The same data also went into a second study, on T cells in Graves' hyperthyroidism and ophthalmopathy. This second study notes: Most expanded thyroid clonotypes above 0.001 also appeared in blood.

Here the sequenced sample was peripheral blood mononuclear cells (PBMCs), taken at new diagnosis, from a patient treated with antithyroid drugs. The sequence came from a woman in her forties or fifties with Graves disease. The rearrangement joins TRBV10-2 to TRBJ2-3; 8 bases align to TRBD2. Written as DNA, the CDR3 is TGCGCCAGCAGTGATGGAGCGGGGGTACAGACAGATACGCAGTATTTT. This codes for CASSDGAGVQTDTQYF.